This entry is about one T cell receptor beta chain. Only in-frame clones appear in the TCRdb table, and some are missing; sequencing was by immunoSEQ multiplex PCR. The data show about 210,000 clones, roughly 79% seen once. The data originate from a study of blood T cell repertoires in COVID-19. Background on the study: Italy, Spain and the United States were the sources of the convalescent and acute COVID-19 samples.

The germline V gene has CDR1 SNHLY and CDR2 FYNNEI. The CDR3 is 15 residues long. V was trimmed by 7 bases and J by 1 base, leaving 14 bases between them. This receptor was taken from a woman aged 45-60 years with acute COVID-19. Sequenced sample: PBMCs or T cells enriched from blood (not recorded which). The chain couples TRBV2 to TRBJ2-1; unclear D gene. The CDR3 region is CASKTQVLSYNEQFF. CDR3 in DNA: TGTGCCAGCAAAACCCAGGTACTTTCCTACAATGAGCAGTTCTTC.